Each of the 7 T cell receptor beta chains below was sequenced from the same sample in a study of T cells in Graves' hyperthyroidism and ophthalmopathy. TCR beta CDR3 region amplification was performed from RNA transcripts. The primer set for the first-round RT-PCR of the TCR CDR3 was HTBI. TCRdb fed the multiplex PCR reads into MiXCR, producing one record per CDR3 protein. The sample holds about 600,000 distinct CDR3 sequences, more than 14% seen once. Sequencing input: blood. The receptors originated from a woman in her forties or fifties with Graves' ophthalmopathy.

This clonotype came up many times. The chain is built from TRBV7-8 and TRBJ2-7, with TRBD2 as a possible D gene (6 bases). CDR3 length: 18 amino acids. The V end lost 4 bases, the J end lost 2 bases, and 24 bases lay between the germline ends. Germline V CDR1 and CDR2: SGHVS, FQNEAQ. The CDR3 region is CASSSANPRLGRPYEQYF. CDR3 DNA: TGTGCCAGCAGCTCAGCTAACCCCAGGTTGGGGAGGCCCTACGAGCAGTACTTC.

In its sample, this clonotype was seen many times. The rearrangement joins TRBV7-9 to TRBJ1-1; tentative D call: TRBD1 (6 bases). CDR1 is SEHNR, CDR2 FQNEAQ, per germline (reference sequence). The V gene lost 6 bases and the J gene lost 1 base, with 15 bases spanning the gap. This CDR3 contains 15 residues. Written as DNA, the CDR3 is TGTGCCAGCAGGGGACCGGGACACAGGAACACTGAAGCTTTCTTT. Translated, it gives CASRGPGHRNTEAFF.

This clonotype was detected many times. The CDR3 DNA is TGTGCCAGCAGTACGGGACTAGCGAACCCCTACGAGCAGTACTTC. This gives the protein CASSTGLANPYEQYF. This chain links TRBV28 with TRBJ2-7; 10 nucleotides agree with TRBD2. There are 15 residues in the CDR3. V lost 5 bases, J lost 2 bases, and 6 bases stayed unmatched. Germline CDR1 MDHEN, CDR2 SYDVKM. The full variable domain, in which reference TRBV28 and TRBJ2-7 provide the parts outside the CDR3, is DVKVTQSSRYLVKRTGEKVFLECVQDMDHENMFWYRQDPGLGLRLIYFSYDVKMKEKGDIPEGYSVSREKKERFSLILESASTNQTSMYLCASSTGLANPYEQYFGPGTRLTVT.

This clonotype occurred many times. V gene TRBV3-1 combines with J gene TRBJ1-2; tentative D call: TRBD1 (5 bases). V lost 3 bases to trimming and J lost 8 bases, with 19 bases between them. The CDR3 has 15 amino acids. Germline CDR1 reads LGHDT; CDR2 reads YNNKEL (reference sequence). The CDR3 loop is CASSQQRGIHEGYTF. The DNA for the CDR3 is TGTGCCAGCAGCCAGCAACGGGGGATCCATGAAGGCTACACCTTC.

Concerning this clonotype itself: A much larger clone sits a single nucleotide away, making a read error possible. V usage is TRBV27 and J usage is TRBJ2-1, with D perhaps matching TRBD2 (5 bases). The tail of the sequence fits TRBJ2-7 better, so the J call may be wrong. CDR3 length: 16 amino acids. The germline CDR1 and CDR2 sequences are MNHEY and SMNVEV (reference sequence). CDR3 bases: TGTGCCAGCAGCCGCCCCCAGCGGAACTCCTACAATGAGCAGTACTTC. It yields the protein CASSRPQRNSYNEQYF.

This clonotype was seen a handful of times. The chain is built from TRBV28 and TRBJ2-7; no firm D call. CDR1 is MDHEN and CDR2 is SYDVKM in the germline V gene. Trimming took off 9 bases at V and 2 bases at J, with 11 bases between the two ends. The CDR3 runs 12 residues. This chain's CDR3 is CASPQVPYEQYF. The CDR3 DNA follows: TGTGCCAGTCCCCAGGTCCCCTACGAGCAGTACTTC.

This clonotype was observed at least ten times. For the CDR3, the DNA is TGTGCCAGCAGTATTAGCGGGAATTTGTACAATGAGCAGTTCTTC. It encodes CASSISGNLYNEQFF. The chain uses TRBV27 and TRBJ2-1; 8 bases fit TRBD2. Germline V CDR1 and CDR2: MNHEY, SMNVEV (reference sequence). The CDR3 is 15 amino acids. The V gene end was trimmed by 5 bases and the J gene end by 4 bases; junction bases not matched to a gene: 7.